The clone carrying this TCR beta chain was picked up a small number of times. Original processing notes: The authors estimated nucleated cell counts from reference gene primer amplification. TCRdb keeps only in-frame clones here, not all; method: immunoSEQ multiplex PCR. V, J and clone size were drawn from that table, and D and trimming were deduced from the DNA. There are roughly 220,000 clones in the sample; around 84% occur only once, and 15% to 20% lies in the top ten. The data are from a study of blood T cell repertoires in COVID-19. Study context: Spain, Italy and the United States supplied samples that represented acute and convalescent COVID-19. Sample material is recorded as cDNA or gDNA derived from T cells, B-cell-depleted T cells, or PBMCs.

Trimming removed 4 bases from V and 9 bases from J; junction bases left unmatched: 9. The CDR3 is 14 residues long. Germline V CDR1 and CDR2: SGHAT, FQNNGV. Input material: peripheral blood. V usage is TRBV11-2 and J usage is TRBJ1-5; 7 nucleotides agree with TRBD1. The clonotype was recovered from a man younger than 40 with active or convalescent COVID-19. CDR3 in DNA: TGTGCCAGCAGCTACAGGGGCGCGATCGGGCCCCAGCATTTT. It specifies CASSYRGAIGPQHF.